These T cell receptor beta chains were read from a single sample in a study of blood T cell repertoires in COVID-19. The table came from immunoSEQ multiplex PCR; TCRdb's copy has only in-frame clones and leaves some out. Of roughly 50,000 clones in the sample, over 70% were seen once. What was sequenced was peripheral blood. All receptors come from a human donor with active or convalescent COVID-19. The donor label of this sample is uncertain. CDR3s include the opening cysteine and the closing phenylalanine or tryptophan. Each record gives: V gene, J gene, CDR3 protein.

TRBV10-2	TRBJ1-1	CASSDRGRTEAFF
TRBV6-5	TRBJ1-2	CATTAGEVSGYTF
TRBV11-3	TRBJ2-1	CASSLLGGSSYNEQFF
TRBV19	TRBJ2-1	CASSNTLMKQFF
TRBV5-3	TRBJ2-2	CARSLGPTSGRVPNTGELFF
TRBV3-1/TRBV3-2	TRBJ2-7	CASSQVAGNSEQYF
TRBV4-2	TRBJ2-1	CASSQGGGLAGNEQFF
TRBV30	TRBJ1-2	CALIRTHAIYGYTF
TRBV29-1	TRBJ2-7	CSVGAGGSYEQYF
TRBV11-2	TRBJ1-4	CASSLRTGSFEKLFF
TRBV12-5	TRBJ1-5	CASGSGYNQPQHF
TRBV19	TRBJ1-4	CASSMVRAREKLFF
TRBV7-3	TRBJ1-1	CASSSSQGALEAFF
TRBV19	TRBJ2-6	CASRHRDRVSGANVLTF
TRBV9	TRBJ2-3	CASSVAIPEDTQYF
TRBV5-1	TRBJ1-2	CASSDSGQVSGYTF
TRBV28	TRBJ1-1	CASSQIGVEAFF
TRBV3-1/TRBV3-2	TRBJ2-7	CASSQDAGLAGGERYEQYF
TRBV29-1	TRBJ1-4	CSVEGNRGEKLFF
TRBV11-1	TRBJ1-4	CASSLARTAGEKLFF
TRBV18	TRBJ2-7	CASSPDRGGYEQYF
TRBV7-3	TRBJ2-2	CASSREGQGRTGELFF
TRBV11-3	TRBJ2-7	CASSDHSGTSYEQYF
TRBV13	TRBJ2-1	CASSLRVGSGIYNEQFF
TRBV30	TRBJ2-3	CAWSPGGLLRDTQYF
TRBV5-5	TRBJ1-2	CASSLTANYGYTF
TRBV28	TRBJ2-7	CASSLGDRGTYEQYF
TRBV11-3	TRBJ2-7	CASSFAGGSSYEQYF
TRBV30	TRBJ1-2	CAWSGRLGRTNYGYTF
TRBV28	TRBJ1-2	CASSLRVNYGYTF
TRBV18	TRBJ2-2	CASSITGSYTGELFF
TRBV3-1/TRBV3-2	TRBJ1-6	CASNGQGLSSYNSPLHF
TRBV5-1	TRBJ2-1	CASSLAEEYNEQFF
TRBV28	TRBJ1-2	CASSSGPVPYGYTF
TRBV28	TRBJ1-6	CASTMGGASYNSPLHF
TRBV6-5	TRBJ1-5	CASTRTGRSNQPQHF
TRBV19	TRBJ1-5	CASQQGSSNQPQHF
TRBV28	TRBJ2-2	CASSLLTGGNTGELFF
TRBV9	TRBJ2-7	CASSPSVWQGYEQYF
TRBV14	TRBJ2-7	CASSLVIGYEQYF
TRBV3-1/TRBV3-2	TRBJ2-7	CASSLLPHEQYF
TRBV6-5	TRBJ2-3	CASSYSGVGTDTQYF
TRBV7-9	TRBJ1-2	CASSLETGDYGYTF
TRBV20-1	TRBJ2-3	CSARVADTQYF
TRBV5-1	TRBJ2-5	CASSAPIGQGKGTQYF
TRBV11-2	TRBJ1-4	CASSFRGGANEKLFF
TRBV10-3	TRBJ2-7	CAISDPGQGGAYEQYF
TRBV29-1	TRBJ2-5	CSVGGLQETQYF
TRBV19	TRBJ1-4	CASKPGQGREKLFF
TRBV27	TRBJ1-5	CASSSLDRQGQPQHF
TRBV6-4	TRBJ2-5	CASRVGQRGEETQYF
TRBV6-6	TRBJ1-1	CASSSGHFNTEAFF
TRBV30	TRBJ2-1	CAWSVGGGYEQFF
TRBV28	TRBJ1-5	CASSLPPDWTDSNQPQHF
TRBV27	TRBJ2-3	CASSLGDHRREVTQYF